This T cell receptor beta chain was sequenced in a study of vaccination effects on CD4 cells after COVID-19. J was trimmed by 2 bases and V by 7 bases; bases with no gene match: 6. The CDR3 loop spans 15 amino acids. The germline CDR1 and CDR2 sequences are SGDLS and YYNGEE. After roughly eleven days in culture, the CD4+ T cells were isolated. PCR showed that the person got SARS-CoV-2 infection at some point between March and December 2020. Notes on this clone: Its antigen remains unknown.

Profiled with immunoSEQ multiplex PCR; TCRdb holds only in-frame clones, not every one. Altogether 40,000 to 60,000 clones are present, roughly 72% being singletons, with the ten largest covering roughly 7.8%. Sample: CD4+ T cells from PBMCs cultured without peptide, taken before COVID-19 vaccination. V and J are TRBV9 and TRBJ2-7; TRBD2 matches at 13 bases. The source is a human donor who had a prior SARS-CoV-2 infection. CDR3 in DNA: TGTGCCAGCGCTTCGACTAGCGGGGGGCCCTACGAGCAGTACTTC. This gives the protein CASASTSGGPYEQYF.